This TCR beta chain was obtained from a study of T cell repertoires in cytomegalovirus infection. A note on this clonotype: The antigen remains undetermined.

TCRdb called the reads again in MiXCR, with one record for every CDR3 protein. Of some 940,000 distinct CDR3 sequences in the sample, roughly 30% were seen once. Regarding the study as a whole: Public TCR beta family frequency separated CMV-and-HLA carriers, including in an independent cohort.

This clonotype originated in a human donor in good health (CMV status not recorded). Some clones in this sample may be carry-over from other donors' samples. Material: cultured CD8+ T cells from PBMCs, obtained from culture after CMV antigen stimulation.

This CDR3 reads CASSSPPWDEQYF. CDR3 coding DNA: TGTGCCAGCAGTTCTCCTCCGTGGGACGAGCAGTACTTC. V is TRBV12-3 or TRBV12-4 and J is TRBJ2-7; D is uncertain. V was trimmed by 4 bases and J by 5 bases, leaving 12 bases between them. The CDR3 has 13 amino acids.